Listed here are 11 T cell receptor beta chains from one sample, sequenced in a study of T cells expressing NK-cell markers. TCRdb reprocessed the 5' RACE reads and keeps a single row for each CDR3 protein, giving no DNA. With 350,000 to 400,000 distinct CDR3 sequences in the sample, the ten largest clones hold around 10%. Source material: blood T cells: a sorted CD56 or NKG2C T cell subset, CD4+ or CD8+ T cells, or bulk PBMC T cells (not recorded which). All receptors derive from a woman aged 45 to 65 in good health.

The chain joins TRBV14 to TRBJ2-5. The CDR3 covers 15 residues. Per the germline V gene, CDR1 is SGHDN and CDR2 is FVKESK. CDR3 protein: CASSQELGAGETQYF.

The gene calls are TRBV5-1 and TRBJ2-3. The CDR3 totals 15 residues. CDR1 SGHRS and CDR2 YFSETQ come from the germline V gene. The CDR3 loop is CASSFFEENTDTQYF. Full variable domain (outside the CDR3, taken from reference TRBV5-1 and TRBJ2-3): KAGVTQTPRYLIKTRGQQVTLSCSPISGHRSVSWYQQTPGQGLQFLFEYFSETQRNKGNFPGRFSGRQFSNSRSEMNVSTLELGDSALYLCASSFFEENTDTQYFGPGTRLTVL.

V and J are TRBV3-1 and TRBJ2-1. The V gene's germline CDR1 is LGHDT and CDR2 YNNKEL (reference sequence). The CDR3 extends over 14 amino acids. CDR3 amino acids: CASSEVGGNNEQFF.

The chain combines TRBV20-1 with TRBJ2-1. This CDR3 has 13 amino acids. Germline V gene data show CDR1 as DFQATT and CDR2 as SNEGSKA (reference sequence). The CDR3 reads CSASRGSYNEQFF.

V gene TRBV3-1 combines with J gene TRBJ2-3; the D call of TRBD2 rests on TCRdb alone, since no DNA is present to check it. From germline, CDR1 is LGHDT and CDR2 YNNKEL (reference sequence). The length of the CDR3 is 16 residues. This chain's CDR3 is CASSQTGGIRTDTQYF.

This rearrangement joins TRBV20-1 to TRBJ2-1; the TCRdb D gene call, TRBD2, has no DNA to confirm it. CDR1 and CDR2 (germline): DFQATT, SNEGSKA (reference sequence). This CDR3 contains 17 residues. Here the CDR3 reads CSASGREVRSSYNEQFF.

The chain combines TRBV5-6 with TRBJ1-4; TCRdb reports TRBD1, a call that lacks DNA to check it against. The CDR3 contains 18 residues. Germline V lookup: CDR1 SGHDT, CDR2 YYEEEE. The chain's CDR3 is CASSLAEDRAGWNEKLFF.

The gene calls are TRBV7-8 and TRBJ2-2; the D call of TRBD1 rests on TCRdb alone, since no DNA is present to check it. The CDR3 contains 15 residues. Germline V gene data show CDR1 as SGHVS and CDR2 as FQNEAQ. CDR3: CASSFRQGGTGELFF.

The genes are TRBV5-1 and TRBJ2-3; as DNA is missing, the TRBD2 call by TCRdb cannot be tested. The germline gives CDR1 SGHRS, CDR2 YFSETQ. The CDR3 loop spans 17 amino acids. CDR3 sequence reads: CASSLWRAGSSTDTQYF.

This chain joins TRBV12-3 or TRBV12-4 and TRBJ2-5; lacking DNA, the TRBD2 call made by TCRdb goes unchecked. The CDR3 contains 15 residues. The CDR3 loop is CASSAGGPLGETQYF.

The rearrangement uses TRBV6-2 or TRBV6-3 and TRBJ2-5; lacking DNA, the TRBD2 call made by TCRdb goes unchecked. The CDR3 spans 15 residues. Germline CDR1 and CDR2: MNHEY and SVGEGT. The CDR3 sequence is CASSWGLAAQETQYF.